Below, one TCR beta chain is given with its context. This clonotype was picked up many times. Which antigen it targets is not known. No qualities accompany the bases; no much larger clone lies one base away. These data originate in a study of neurological immune-mediated disorders (dated by TCRdb to between 2018 and 2021). Concerning the study at large: Of the approximately 34 multiple sclerosis patients, around 30 had relapsing-remitting MS and 3 had secondary progressive MS. Using UMI-based sequencing, the study compared peripheral blood TCR-beta repertoires from patients with HTLV-I-associated myelopathy (HAM/TSP), patients with multiple sclerosis, and healthy controls. The 100 to 110 TCR-beta libraries covered PBMC samples along with longitudinal samples, technical triplicates, and paired sorted CD4+ and CD8+ T-cell subsets. The cohort included about 66 subjects: some 14 with HAM/TSP, around 34 with multiple sclerosis, and around 20 healthy controls.

The CDR3 sequence holds 12 residues, the cysteine and phenylalanine included. Only CDR3 DNA remains: 36 bases, in frame from the first base. The V and J ends are trimmed by 2 bases and 2 bases, leaving 2 bases between them. To synthesize cDNA, template-switch 5'RACE was performed with a primer carrying a 10-nucleotide random unique molecular identifier so that each TCR transcript was tagged. Each sequencing run produced over 200 million TCR-beta sequences covering 15-18 subjects. The RNeasy kit was used to extract total RNA. The KAPA Real-time Library Amplification kit was used to amplify TCR-beta VDJ regions with primers for the TCR constant region and the 5'RACE anchor. Sample indexes and Illumina adaptors were added in a first PCR, after which library yield was increased in a second PCR. After Ampure bead purification, the roughly 650 bp TCR product was size-selected on a 2% E-gel SizeSelection system. Before pooling, library quality was checked on a Bioanalyzer, concentration was measured with Qubit, and libraries were quantified with the Kapa Library Quantification kit. An Illumina HiSeq 2500 was used to sequence the libraries paired-end at 2 x 150 bp. To increase sequence diversity, roughly 24-31% phiX was spiked into each library pool. Per the original workflow: The UMI-based MiGEC pipeline processed quality-filtered reads and removed over 75% of raw TCR sequences during error correction. IMGT germline references were used for aligning VDJ genes, and each clonotype was defined as a unique CDR3 amino acid sequence together with its V-J genes. VDJtools evaluated clonal expansion, Shannon diversity and CDR3 relatedness (CalcPairwiseDistances, ClusterSamples); CLCbio workbench built phylogenetic trees. A clone was classed as expanded if it had 8 or more unique UMIs, a cutoff based on coefficient-of-variation modelling across technical triplicates. TCRdb ran its own pipeline on the public reads, namely fastp trimming at Q25 and MiXCR clone calling, and kept in-frame beta chains. Each entry is one CDR3 protein sequence, shown with its most common DNA and genes. The V and J calls were not made by the authors but by TCRdb's processing. The sample contains roughly 40,000 distinct CDR3 sequences, 2.5% of them found a single time. Clones ranked in the top ten supply less than 3% of the sample.

The research as a whole found: TCR clonal expansion was highest in HAM/TSP patients and lowest in MS patients, with MS patients falling below even healthy controls. The MS cluster was not associated with any clinical or MRI features, and the authors stated that larger cohorts are needed. Expanded clones from different subjects shared no identical CDR3 amino acid sequences, which suggests that TCR-beta repertoires were private in all groups. In phylogenetic analysis, the repertoires of 18 of 34 MS patients grouped into a cluster of related CDR3 sequences, which suggests a possible signature at the repertoire level.

For unsorted PBMC libraries, 2 million PBMCs were used after storage in RNAlater at -80 degrees C until RNA extraction. Multiple sclerosis patients were enrolled in a US clinical protocol evaluating disease progression by magnetic resonance imaging. Peripheral blood underwent Ficoll-Hypaque density gradient centrifugation to isolate PBMCs, which were then cryopreserved in liquid nitrogen. This TCR came from a man aged 45-65 years with multiple sclerosis. Sequenced input: PBMCs. Recombination linked TRBV12-3 or TRBV12-4 to TRBJ2-3, with no D gene named confidently. In nucleotides, the sequence is TGTGCCAGCAGTTTAAACACAGATACGCAGTATTTT. Its translation is CASSLNTDTQYF.